These 22 T cell receptor beta chains came from one sample sequenced in a study of T cells expressing NK-cell markers. TCRdb reprocessed the 5' RACE reads and keeps a single row for each CDR3 protein, giving no DNA. This sample carries about 160,000 distinct CDR3 sequences, with 20% to 25% going to the ten biggest clones. The sample was blood T cells: a sorted CD56 or NKG2C T cell subset, CD4+ or CD8+ T cells, or bulk PBMC T cells (not recorded which). Receptors originate from a man aged 18-69 years in good health.

The V call is TRBV2, the J call TRBJ2-2; TCRdb's D gene call, TRBD2, goes unchecked for lack of DNA. Germline assignment: CDR1 SNHLY and CDR2 FYNNEI. The CDR3 extends over 17 amino acids. The CDR3 is CASSDMRTSVGTGELFF.

The chain uses TRBV9 and TRBJ2-1. From germline, CDR1 is SGDLS and CDR2 YYNGEE. The CDR3 length is 16 residues. CDR3 in amino acids: CASSVGRTPLYNEQFF.

V usage is TRBV6-5 and J usage is TRBJ2-7; TCRdb proposes TRBD1, but this gene call is untestable without DNA. Per germline, CDR1 MNHEY and CDR2 SVGAGI. There are 15 residues in the CDR3. The CDR3 loop is CASSYGTGGSYEQYF.

This chain connects TRBV11-3 to TRBJ2-2; without DNA, the TCRdb call of TRBD2 cannot be checked. The CDR3 totals 14 residues. Germline V lookup: CDR1 SGHNT, CDR2 YENEEA. The chain's CDR3 is CASSGGTNTGELFF.

This sequence joins TRBV12-3 or TRBV12-4 and TRBJ2-2; as DNA is missing, the TRBD1 call by TCRdb cannot be tested. This CDR3 has 16 amino acids. CDR3 region: CASSFLVQGDTGELFF.

The chain is built from TRBV20-1 and TRBJ2-3; TCRdb designates TRBD1, a call that cannot be tested without DNA. Germline CDR1 DFQATT, CDR2 SNEGSKA (reference sequence). CDR3 length equals 13 residues. The CDR3: CSARGGAGRTQYF.

The chain employs TRBV20-1 and TRBJ1-2; there is no DNA to check the TCRdb D call of TRBD1. Per germline, CDR1 DFQATT and CDR2 SNEGSKA (reference sequence). The CDR3 has 15 residues. The CDR3 here is CSARGGDSVNYGYTF.

CDR3 region: CASSYTVSQETQYF. The chain employs TRBV6-5 and TRBJ2-5. The CDR3 contains 14 residues. Germline CDR1 reads MNHEY; CDR2 reads SVGAGI.

This sequence joins TRBV27 and TRBJ1-2; TCRdb's D gene call, TRBD1, goes unchecked for lack of DNA. Germline V gene data show CDR1 as MNHEY and CDR2 as SMNVEV (reference sequence). This CDR3 region has 15 residues. CDR3 residues: CASSSWDRTNYGYTF.

The V call is TRBV3-1, the J call TRBJ1-5; without DNA, the TCRdb call of TRBD1 cannot be checked. Germline V CDR1 and CDR2: LGHDT, YNNKEL (reference sequence). The CDR3 spans 15 residues. CDR3 amino acids: CASSRNSRVDQPQHF.

This chain connects TRBV20-1 to TRBJ2-4; TCRdb indicates TRBD1, and absent DNA this call remains unverified. Germline CDR1 is DFQATT and CDR2 is SNEGSKA (reference sequence). The CDR3 totals 14 residues. The CDR3 sequence: CSPGAGVLKNIQYF.

The chain uses TRBV5-1 and TRBJ2-7; TCRdb picks TRBD1, but there is no DNA to check that call. The CDR3 runs to 15 residues. CDR1 is SGHRS, CDR2 YFSETQ, per germline. The CDR3 loop reads CASSLDRGDQREQYF.

The chain couples TRBV11-2 to TRBJ2-1. Germline V lookup: CDR1 SGHAT, CDR2 FQNNGV. The CDR3 totals 16 residues. The CDR3 loop reads CASSLDPTTTYNEQFF.

The V and J genes are TRBV6-1 and TRBJ2-2; TCRdb calls TRBD2, which cannot be checked without DNA. The germline CDR1 and CDR2 sequences are MNHNS and SASEGT. There are 15 residues in the CDR3. Here the CDR3 reads CASSEAGGEAGELFF.

The chain is built from TRBV15 and TRBJ2-4; lacking DNA, the TRBD1 call made by TCRdb goes unchecked. The CDR3 runs to 13 residues. Germline lookup yields CDR1 LNHNV and CDR2 YYDKDF (reference sequence). The CDR3 protein is CATSRVGGNIQYF.

J is TRBJ2-2 and V is TRBV6-8. The CDR3 is made up of 15 amino acids. Germline CDR1 MNHGY, CDR2 SAAAGT. This chain's CDR3 is CASTPWVPNTGELFF.

The gene calls are TRBV5-6 and TRBJ2-7. Germline V gene data show CDR1 as SGHDT and CDR2 as YYEEEE. The CDR3 loop spans 13 amino acids. The CDR3 sequence: CASSLGAVYEQYF.

The genes are TRBV9 and TRBJ1-1; the D call from TCRdb, TRBD1, cannot be confirmed without DNA. The length of the CDR3 is 13 residues. Germline loops: CDR1 SGDLS, CDR2 YYNGEE. CDR3 sequence: CASSVGTGGRAFF.

The chain recombines TRBV7-9 with TRBJ1-2; TCRdb's D call of TRBD1 is untestable without DNA. The V gene's germline CDR1 is SEHNR and CDR2 FQNEAQ (reference sequence). This CDR3 region has 13 residues. CDR3 in amino acids: CASSLVGGYGYTF.

The CDR3 here is CASSGGPGDIQYF. V usage is TRBV19 and J usage is TRBJ2-4; there is no DNA to check the TCRdb D call of TRBD1. The CDR3 has 13 residues. Germline lookup yields CDR1 LNHDA and CDR2 SQIVND (reference sequence).

This chain links TRBV20-1 with TRBJ1-2; TCRdb returns TRBD1, unconfirmable since there is no DNA. The germline gives CDR1 DFQATT, CDR2 SNEGSKA (reference sequence). The CDR3 sequence is 15 residues long. The CDR3 spells CSARDPGEINYGYTF.

J is TRBJ2-2 and V is TRBV29-1; the D call from TCRdb, TRBD1, cannot be confirmed without DNA. This CDR3 has 14 amino acids. Germline assignment: CDR1 SQVTM and CDR2 ANQGSEA. The CDR3 loop is CSAVSNPLAGELFF.